The 7 T cell receptor beta chains below were found in one sample sequenced in a study of blood T cell repertoires in COVID-19. The protocol was immunoSEQ multiplex PCR, while the TCRdb copy is restricted to in-frame clones and leaves out a portion. Of roughly 140,000 clones detected, 70% to 85% appear once; the ten largest clones hold around 9.8%. The sequenced material came from peripheral blood. Receptors originate from a woman between 50 and 59 years old with acute or convalescent COVID-19.

The rearrangement uses TRBV7-9 and TRBJ2-7; 9 nucleotides match TRBD1. Trimming cost V 5 bases and J 4 bases; bases outside gene matches: 15. The CDR3 covers 17 residues. Germline-derived CDR1 and CDR2 are SEHNR and FQNEAQ (reference sequence). The DNA for the CDR3 is TGTGCCAGCAGCCGAATCACAGGGACAGGGCCTAGTTACGAGCAGTACTTC. It specifies CASSRITGTGPSYEQYF.

CDR3 DNA sequence: TGTGCCAGCAGCCTCCTAATGTCCGGGAGAGGGGAAGCTTTCTTT. This translates into CASSLLMSGRGEAFF. The chain has TRBV14 and TRBJ1-1; no clear D gene. CDR3 size: 15 residues. Germline CDR1 reads SGHDN; CDR2 reads FVKESK. The ends were cut back, 4 bases at V and 8 bases at J, with 20 bases in the middle.

This clone turned up a few times. The rearrangement links TRBV5-4 to TRBJ1-1; 7 nucleotides match TRBD1. V lost 0 bases and J lost 2; bases outside the gene matches: 10. The CDR3 covers 17 residues. From germline, CDR1 is SGHNT and CDR2 YYREEE (reference sequence). CDR3 sequence (DNA): TGTGCCAGCAGCTTGGGGCCTCAGGGGGGAAGAAACACTGAAGCTTTCTTT. Translating gives CASSLGPQGGRNTEAFF.

The rearrangement joins TRBV29-1 to TRBJ1-1; tentatively, D is TRBD1 (5 bases). CDR3 length: 16 amino acids. Trimming left V 6 bases short and J 5 bases short, with 25 bases between. In germline, CDR1 is SQVTM, CDR2 ANQGSEA. CDR3 in amino acids: CSVFASGTLKRTEAFF. CDR3 in DNA: TGCAGCGTCTTTGCCTCCGGGACTCTCAAAAGGACTGAAGCTTTCTTT.

This clone was observed a handful of times. J is TRBJ1-3 and V is TRBV19; tentatively, D is TRBD1 (5 bases). Germline loops: CDR1 LNHDA, CDR2 SQIVND (reference sequence). The CDR3 runs to 15 residues. V lost 4 bases, J lost 4 bases, and 14 bases lay in between. DNA of the CDR3: TGTGCCAGTAGTACCGCGGGGCCGAGCGGAAACACCATATATTTT. This gives the protein CASSTAGPSGNTIYF.

V gene TRBV5-1 combines with J gene TRBJ1-2; 8 bases match TRBD1. The CDR3 length is 16 residues. The V segment lost 0 bases and the J segment 3 bases; nucleotides outside the gene matches: 7. Germline lookup yields CDR1 SGHRS and CDR2 YFSETQ. CDR3 sequence: CASSLAINRGDYGYTF. As DNA, the CDR3 is TGCGCCAGCAGCTTGGCCATCAACAGGGGGGACTATGGCTACACCTTC.

The chain carries TRBV24-1 and TRBJ2-5; D is unresolved. Deletions cut 11 bases from V and 5 bases from J, with 17 bases between. This CDR3 is 13 amino acids long. CDR1 is KGHDR, CDR2 SFDVKD, per germline. CDR3 in amino acids: CAIGSGGRETQYF. The CDR3 DNA sequence: TGTGCCATCGGTTCGGGTGGCCGGGAGACCCAGTACTTC.